This T cell receptor (beta chain) was recorded in a study of cytomegalovirus exposure and HLA in healthy donors. Overall study context: A previous analysis identified approximately 120 million unique TCR beta sequences derived from some 170 million T cells. Study observations and caveats: Confirmation in vitro established that a few CMV-associated chains were specific for CMV antigens. In a later analysis, 16,951 TCR beta sequences were associated with HLA alleles at 0.05 false discovery rate.

Remarks on this clone: Antigen: not known.

PCR used 60 Vbeta primers and 13 Jbeta primers. Some clones are missing from TCRdb's copy, which holds only in-frame ones; the method was immunoSEQ multiplex PCR. The sample has roughly 150,000 clones; around 82% are singletons. The length of the CDR3 is 17 residues. Looked up from germline, CDR1 is SGHRS and CDR2 is YFSETQ. Trimming took 4 bases from V and 4 from J; bases not matched to a gene: 14. The material sequenced was PBMCs. This rearrangement joins TRBV5-1 to TRBJ2-1, with TRBD1 matching over 7 bases. The sequence was collected from a woman in her fifties or sixties in good health and CMV-seropositive. The CDR3 DNA follows: TGCGCCAGCAGCCGTTCGGGTAAAAGGGGGCCATACAATGAGCAGTTCTTC. Translated: CASSRSGKRGPYNEQFF.